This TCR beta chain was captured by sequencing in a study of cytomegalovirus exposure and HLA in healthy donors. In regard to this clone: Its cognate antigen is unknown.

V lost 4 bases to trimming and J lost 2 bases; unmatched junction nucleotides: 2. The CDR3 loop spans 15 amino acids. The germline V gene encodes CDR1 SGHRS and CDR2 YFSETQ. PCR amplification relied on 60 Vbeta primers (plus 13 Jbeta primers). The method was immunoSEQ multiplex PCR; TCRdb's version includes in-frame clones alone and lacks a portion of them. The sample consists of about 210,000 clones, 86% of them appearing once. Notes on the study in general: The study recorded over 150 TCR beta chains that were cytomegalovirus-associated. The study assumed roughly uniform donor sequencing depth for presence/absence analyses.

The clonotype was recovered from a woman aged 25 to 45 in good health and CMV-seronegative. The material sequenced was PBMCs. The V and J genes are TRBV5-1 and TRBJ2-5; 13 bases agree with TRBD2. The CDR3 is CASSRTSGGQETQYF. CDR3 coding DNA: TGCGCCAGCAGCCGGACTAGCGGGGGACAAGAGACCCAGTACTTC.